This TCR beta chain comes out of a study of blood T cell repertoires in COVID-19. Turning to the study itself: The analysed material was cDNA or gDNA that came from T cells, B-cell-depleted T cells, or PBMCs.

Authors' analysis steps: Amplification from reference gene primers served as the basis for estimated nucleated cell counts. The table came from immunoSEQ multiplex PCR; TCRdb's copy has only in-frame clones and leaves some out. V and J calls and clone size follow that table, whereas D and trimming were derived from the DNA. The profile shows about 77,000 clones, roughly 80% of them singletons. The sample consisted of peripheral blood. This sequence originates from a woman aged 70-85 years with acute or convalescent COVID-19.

The CDR3 region has the DNA TGTGCCAGCAGTCCGACAGGGGGAAATCAGCCCCAGCATTTT. As protein: CASSPTGGNQPQHF. V gene TRBV6-5 combines with J gene TRBJ1-5; TRBD1 matches 9 bases. The CDR3 contains 14 residues. Per germline, CDR1 MNHEY and CDR2 SVGAGI. Trimming took 5 bases from V and 4 from J; bases not matched to a gene: 3.